This is a list of T cell receptor beta chains from one sample in a study of T cell responses to AZD1222 COVID-19 vaccine. Clones were read by immunoSEQ multiplex PCR, and TCRdb kept only the in-frame ones, dropping some. The table lists 150,000 to 200,000 clones, more than 85% of them singletons, with less than 1.5% in the top ten. The sequenced sample was peripheral blood, obtained 28 days after the second AZD1222 dose. Every receptor here comes from an adult who received the AZD1222 COVID-19 vaccine. Both conserved end residues are part of each CDR3. Fields, in order: clone size, J gene, D gene, V gene, CDR3 DNA, CDR3 protein. The D gene is left open where the match is weak. Rows may omit the clone size; those that give it use once, few, many or a size class.

once,TRBJ1-1,TRBD1,TRBV13,TGTGCCAGCAGCGAACGACAGGGGCTGAACACTGAAGCTTTCTTT,CASSERQGLNTEAFF
few,TRBJ1-4,NA,TRBV19,TGTGCCAGTAGTCTTGCGGGGAATGAAAAACTGTTTTTT,CASSLAGNEKLFF
NA,TRBJ1-4,NA,TRBV7-2,TGTGCCAGCAGCTTCCAGGTTACGAATGAAAAACTGTTTTTT,CASSFQVTNEKLFF
NA,TRBJ1-2,NA,TRBV5-1,TGCGCCAGCAGTAAAGGATCAGGGGACGGCTACACCTTC,CASSKGSGDGYTF
NA,TRBJ2-1,NA,TRBV4-3,TGCGCCAGCAGCCAAGATTGGTCCTACAATGAGCAGTTCTTC,CASSQDWSYNEQFF
NA,TRBJ2-3,NA,TRBV2,TGTGCCAGCAGAAACTACGGAGATACGCAGTATTTT,CASRNYGDTQYF
NA,TRBJ2-3,NA,TRBV12-2,TGTGCAAGTCGCCCCCGCCCTCCTGCTAGGGAAGAGGGTACGCAGTATTTT,CASRPRPPAREEGTQYF
NA,TRBJ1-4,TRBD1,TRBV19,TGTGCCAGTAGTCCTCGGATGACAGGGAGTGAAAAACTGTTTTTT,CASSPRMTGSEKLFF
NA,TRBJ1-1,NA,TRBV6-2/TRBV6-3,TGTGCCAGCAGTCGACGGGCCAGGGTTACTGAAGCTTTCTTT,CASSRRARVTEAFF
NA,TRBJ2-7,NA,TRBV7-2,TGTGCCAGCAGCTTAGGTGTGGGAGCTCCCTACGAGCAGTACTTC,CASSLGVGAPYEQYF
few,TRBJ2-2,NA,TRBV6-1,TGTGCCAGCAGTGAAGAGGCGATCGGGGAGCTGTTTTTT,CASSEEAIGELFF
NA,TRBJ2-7,TRBD2,TRBV3-1/TRBV3-2,TGTGCCAGCAGCCAATCCTTCCTAGCGGGGGGAAACGAGCAGTACTTC,CASSQSFLAGGNEQYF
NA,TRBJ1-1,NA,TRBV19,TGTGCCAGTAGTAACAGGGCGAATCCTGAAGCTTTCTTT,CASSNRANPEAFF
NA,TRBJ2-5,NA,TRBV7-9,TGTGCCAGCAGCTTCAAGGGTAGGGAGGAGACCCAGTACTTC,CASSFKGREETQYF
NA,TRBJ1-3,NA,TRBV3-1/TRBV3-2,TGTGCCAGCAGCCAAGGGACACGCTCTGGAAACACCATATATTTT,CASSQGTRSGNTIYF
NA,TRBJ2-7,NA,TRBV3-1/TRBV3-2,TGTGCCAGCAGCCAAGGGTCCTCAACCTACGAGCAGTACTTC,CASSQGSSTYEQYF
NA,TRBJ1-1,NA,TRBV7-9,TGTGCCAGCAGCTTAGTCACCACTGAAGCTTTCTTT,CASSLVTTEAFF
NA,TRBJ2-7,NA,TRBV6-4,TGTGCCAGCAGTGACTCAGCTACTTCCTACGAGCAGTACTTC,CASSDSATSYEQYF
NA,TRBJ1-6,NA,TRBV6-2/TRBV6-3,TGTGCCAGCAGTTATCGGCAGCCTCCCGAGTCCTATAATTCACCCCTCCACTTT,CASSYRQPPESYNSPLHF
NA,TRBJ1-1,TRBD1,TRBV7-9,TGTGCCAGCAGCCCGTACCGGACAGGGAGCCCTGAAGCTTTCTTT,CASSPYRTGSPEAFF
NA,TRBJ2-1,NA,TRBV6-2/TRBV6-3,TGTGCCAGCAGTGCGACCGGGACTCCTTACAATGAGCAGTTCTTC,CASSATGTPYNEQFF
NA,TRBJ2-5,NA,TRBV11-2,TGTGCCAGCAGCCCACTTGGGCTTGCAGAGACCCAGTACTTC,CASSPLGLAETQYF
NA,TRBJ2-3,NA,TRBV14,TGTGCCAGCAGCCAAGACCGCCGGGGGAGTTTCACAGATACGCAGTATTTT,CASSQDRRGSFTDTQYF
once,TRBJ2-1,NA,TRBV6-2/TRBV6-3,TGTGCCAGCAGTTACGACAGCCGCTACAATGAGCAGTTCTTC,CASSYDSRYNEQFF
NA,TRBJ1-6,NA,TRBV7-6,TGTGCCAGCAGCTTACAGGGTGGGAATTCACCCCTCCACTTT,CASSLQGGNSPLHF
NA,TRBJ2-1,NA,TRBV19,TGTGCCAGTAAGGCAGACCGGAGCTCCTACAATGAGCAGTTCTTC,CASKADRSSYNEQFF
NA,TRBJ2-1,NA,TRBV24-1,TGTGCCACCAGTGTCCGGGGGAATGAGCAGTTCTTC,CATSVRGNEQFF
NA,TRBJ1-6,NA,TRBV7-3,TGTGCCAGCAGCTTAGACACACTAAATTCACCCCTCCACTTT,CASSLDTLNSPLHF
NA,TRBJ2-7,TRBD1,TRBV9,TGTGCCAGCAGCAAAACCGGGACAGGGATCTCTACGAGGCAGTACTTC,CASSKTGTGISTRQYF
NA,TRBJ2-1,NA,TRBV5-1,TGCGCCAGCAGCCAAGGACGGGAAAACTACAATGAGCAGTTCTTC,CASSQGRENYNEQFF
NA,TRBJ1-2,NA,TRBV9,TGTGCCAGCAATAAGGGGGGCTCTGGCTACACCTTC,CASNKGGSGYTF
NA,TRBJ2-7,NA,TRBV28,TGTGCCAGCAGTCCCCGAGACGTCTACGAGCAGTACTTC,CASSPRDVYEQYF
NA,TRBJ1-2,NA,TRBV7-8,TGTGCCAGCAGCTTAGACTATCCCGGGAACTATGGCTACACCTTC,CASSLDYPGNYGYTF
NA,TRBJ2-4,NA,TRBV19,TGTGCCAGTAGTATAGATAGCGCGGCAGGGATACTAGCCAAAAACATTCAGTACTTC,CASSIDSAAGILAKNIQYF
NA,TRBJ2-7,NA,TRBV11-1,TGTGCCAGCAGCTTATACGGGGGAGGACACGAGCAGTACTTC,CASSLYGGGHEQYF
NA,TRBJ2-2,NA,TRBV19,TGTGCCAGTAGTATGGTTCCAGCGAACACCGGGGAGCTGTTTTTT,CASSMVPANTGELFF
NA,TRBJ2-3,TRBD2,TRBV7-9,TGTGCCAGCAGCTTGGGGGGGAGTGGCACAGATACGCAGTATTTT,CASSLGGSGTDTQYF
NA,TRBJ1-2,TRBD1,TRBV18,TGTGCCAGCTCACCGCTCCCGGGACAGGGGGCGCGGGGAAGAGGGGACAATGGCTACACCTTC,CASSPLPGQGARGRGDNGYTF
once,TRBJ2-7,NA,TRBV12-3/TRBV12-4,TGTGCCAGCAGCCCCGGTAATTACGAGCAGTACTTC,CASSPGNYEQYF
NA,TRBJ2-1,TRBD2,TRBV3-1/TRBV3-2,TGTGCCAGCAGCCAAGGGTTAGCGGGAGCGGGCAATGAGCAGTTCTTC,CASSQGLAGAGNEQFF
NA,TRBJ2-3,NA,TRBV4-3,TGCGCCAGCAGCCAAGAAGAGGGTCGGGCTCAGTATTTT,CASSQEEGRAQYF